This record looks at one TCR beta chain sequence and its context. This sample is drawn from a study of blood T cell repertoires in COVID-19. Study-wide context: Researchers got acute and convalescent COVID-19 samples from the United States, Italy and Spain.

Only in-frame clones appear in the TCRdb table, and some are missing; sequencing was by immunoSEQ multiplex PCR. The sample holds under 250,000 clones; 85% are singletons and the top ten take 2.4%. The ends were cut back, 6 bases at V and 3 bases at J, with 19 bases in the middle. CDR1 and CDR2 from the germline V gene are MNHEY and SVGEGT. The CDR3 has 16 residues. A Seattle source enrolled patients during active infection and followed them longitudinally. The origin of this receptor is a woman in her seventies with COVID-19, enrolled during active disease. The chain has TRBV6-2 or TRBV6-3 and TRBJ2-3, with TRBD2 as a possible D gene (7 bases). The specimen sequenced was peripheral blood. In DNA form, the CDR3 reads TGTGCCAGCAGCTTGGAGGGAAGCGGGACAACAGATACGCAGTATTTT. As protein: CASSLEGSGTTDTQYF.